A single sample gave rise to the 22 T cell receptor beta chains below, sequenced in a study of T cell responses to AZD1222 COVID-19 vaccine. The data were produced by immunoSEQ multiplex PCR, yet TCRdb's version contains in-frame clones alone and is incomplete. The sample carries 180,000 or so clones, 93% recorded once. Specimen: peripheral blood, collected 28 days after the second AZD1222 dose. Source of these receptors: an adult who received the AZD1222 COVID-19 vaccine.

This chain links TRBV4-1 with TRBJ1-5; TRBD1 matches 11 bases. After removal of 1 base from V and 5 bases from J, the junction contained 4 bases not matched to a gene. The CDR3 covers 16 residues. The germline V gene has CDR1 MGHRA and CDR2 YSYEKL. The CDR3: CASSQAGTGGYQPQHF. The CDR3 nucleotides are TGCGCCAGCAGCCAAGCCGGGACAGGGGGTTATCAGCCCCAGCATTTT.

V and J are TRBV30 and TRBJ1-5, with a possible D match to TRBD1 (6 bases). The ends were cut back, 5 bases at V and 1 base at J, with 12 bases in the middle. The CDR3 loop spans 14 amino acids. Germline CDR1 reads GTSNPN; CDR2 reads SVGIG (reference sequence). CDR3 in amino acids: CAWVLGGSNQPQHF. The CDR3 DNA reads as TGTGCCTGGGTTCTAGGGGGAAGCAATCAGCCCCAGCATTTT.

V is TRBV5-5 and J is TRBJ1-5; the match to TRBD1 covers 9 bases. Unmatched junction bases numbered 12, after V lost 4 bases and J lost 7 bases. CDR1 is SGHKS and CDR2 is YYEKEE in the germline V gene (reference sequence). The CDR3 extends over 16 amino acids. CDR3 coding DNA: TGTGCCAGCAGCCTAGGTCCGGGACAGGGAGTACAGCCCCAGCATTTT. It codes for CASSLGPGQGVQPQHF.

The chain joins TRBV6-4 to TRBJ2-2; possible D gene TRBD1, 5 bases. The CDR3 runs to 11 residues. Germline assignment: CDR1 MRHNA and CDR2 SNTAGT. V dropped 8 bases and J dropped 8 bases, with 9 bases sitting between them. The CDR3 spells CASAYRGELFF. The CDR3, as DNA: TGTGCCAGCGCCTACAGGGGGGAGCTGTTTTTT.

CDR3 coding DNA: TGTGCCAGCTCACCACTAGCGGGGCCGTACACAGATACGCAGTATTTT. Its protein product is CASSPLAGPYTDTQYF. V and J are TRBV18 and TRBJ2-3, with 8 nucleotides matching TRBD2. The germline CDR1 and CDR2 sequences are KGHSH and LQKENI. J lost 2 bases, V lost 1 base, and 5 bases had no gene match. The CDR3 has 16 amino acids.

This chain connects TRBV9 to TRBJ2-7; D might be TRBD1 (6 bases). The germline gives CDR1 SGDLS, CDR2 YYNGEE. Trimming shortened V by 3 bases and J by 0 bases, and 13 bases separated the two germline ends. This CDR3 spans 15 amino acids. The CDR3 coding sequence is TGTGCCAGCAGCGGCCACAGGGTCGGCTCCTACGAGCAGTACTTC. Translated: CASSGHRVGSYEQYF.

V gene TRBV14 combines with J gene TRBJ1-1; possibly TRBD1 for D (5 bases). The germline V gene has CDR1 SGHDN and CDR2 FVKESK. Trimming took 0 bases from V and 4 from J, leaving 12 bases between them. The CDR3 spans 15 residues. CDR3 nucleotide sequence: TGTGCCAGCAGCCAAGATTATCAGGGATCCACTGAAGCTTTCTTT. Encoded protein: CASSQDYQGSTEAFF. The entire variable domain, with the rest obtained from reference TRBV14 and TRBJ1-1, is as follows: EAGVTQFPSHSVIEKGQTVTLRCDPISGHDNLYWYRRVMGKEIKFLLHFVKESKQDESGMPNNRFLAERTGGTYSTLKVQPAELEDSGVYFCASSQDYQGSTEAFFGQGTRLTVV.

The chain is built from TRBV6-5 and TRBJ2-7; a weak D match, TRBD1 (5 bases). From germline, CDR1 is MNHEY and CDR2 SVGAGI. The CDR3 extends over 15 amino acids. Trimming left V 5 bases short and J 5 bases short, with 19 bases between. CDR3 in DNA: TGTGCCAGCAGTAGAGCCCCCAGGGTAAGAGACGAGCAGTACTTC. It yields the protein CASSRAPRVRDEQYF.

The V call is TRBV7-9, the J call TRBJ1-1; the D is unclear. Trimming took off 2 bases at V and 5 bases at J, with 6 bases between the two ends. Germline V gives CDR1 SEHNR, CDR2 FQNEAQ (reference sequence). This CDR3 comprises 12 residues. CDR3 bases: TGTGCCAGCAGCTTAATGTTGACTGAAGCTTTCTTT. Residues: CASSLMLTEAFF.

The rearrangement joins TRBV10-3 to TRBJ1-6; 7 nucleotides line up with TRBD1. CDR3 length equals 12 residues. V lost 11 bases, J lost 5 bases, and 3 bases stayed unmatched. CDR1 and CDR2 (germline): ENHRY, SYGVKD. The CDR3 sequence is CAAGQNNSPLHF. Written as DNA, the CDR3 is TGTGCCGCGGGACAGAATAATTCACCCCTCCACTTT.

The chain links TRBV10-1 to TRBJ2-1, with D perhaps TRBD1 (7 bases). The V gene lost 3 bases and the J gene lost 9 bases, with 15 bases spanning the gap. Germline CDR1 and CDR2: WNHNN and SYGVQD (reference sequence). The CDR3 spans 14 residues. In nucleotides, the CDR3 is TGCGCCAGCAGTGAATCGGACCAGGGGGGTGAGCAGTTCTTC. Translated: CASSESDQGGEQFF.

The gene calls are TRBV28 and TRBJ1-3, with D perhaps TRBD1 (6 bases). The CDR3 has 11 residues. Germline V CDR1 and CDR2: MDHEN, SYDVKM. V lost 8 bases and J 8 bases, leaving 10 bases between the germline ends. CDR3 residues: CASSQGYTIYF. The CDR3 nucleotides are TGTGCCAGCTCTCAGGGGTACACCATATATTTT.

The chain couples TRBV9 to TRBJ1-3, with 10 bases lining up with TRBD1. V gave up 3 bases and J gave up 2 bases; unmatched junction bases: 8. The CDR3 contains 17 residues. Germline CDR1 reads SGDLS; CDR2 reads YYNGEE. In DNA, the CDR3 is TGTGCCAGCAGCGCCGGAATCGGGACAGGGGCTGGAAACACCATATATTTT. Its protein product is CASSAGIGTGAGNTIYF.

The chain is built from TRBV6-6 and TRBJ1-1; D possibly corresponds to TRBD1 (5 bases). V was cut by 2 bases and J by 0 bases, with 10 bases left in between. The CDR3 is made up of 15 amino acids. Germline CDR1 is MNHNY and CDR2 is SVGAGI (reference sequence). CDR3 region: CASSYGGTMNTEAFF. The CDR3 DNA reads TGTGCCAGCAGTTACGGCGGGACTATGAACACTGAAGCTTTCTTT.

V is TRBV5-4 and J is TRBJ1-6; a weak D match, TRBD1 (6 bases). Trimming cost V 5 bases and J 10 bases, with 22 bases left between them. Germline CDR1 and CDR2: SGHNT and YYREEE (reference sequence). The CDR3 contains 16 residues. The CDR3: CASSPGGLGARSPLHF. The CDR3 DNA reads TGTGCCAGCAGTCCTGGGGGTCTGGGGGCTCGGTCACCCCTCCACTTT.

This clone was seen a single time. The V call is TRBV7-9, the J call TRBJ2-1, with 8 nucleotides matching TRBD1. With V trimmed by 5 bases and J by 6 bases, 9 bases remained unmatched. This CDR3 region has 15 residues. Germline CDR1 reads SEHNR; CDR2 reads FQNEAQ (reference sequence). Written as DNA, the CDR3 is TGTGCCAGCAGCCAGGACAGGGCGGGCGTCAATGAGCAGTTCTTC. Translated: CASSQDRAGVNEQFF.

The gene calls are TRBV7-2 and TRBJ2-7; D possibly corresponds to TRBD2 (5 bases). Between the trimmed V and J ends, which lost 1 base and 0 bases, there was a span of 10 bases. The CDR3 spans 15 residues. Per the germline V gene, CDR1 is SGHTA and CDR2 is FQGNSA. The CDR3, as DNA: TGTGCCAGCAGCTTAGGGTTCGGGGACTCCTACGAGCAGTACTTC. It codes for CASSLGFGDSYEQYF.

The rearrangement uses TRBV7-2 and TRBJ1-5, with 7 bases that match TRBD1. Per the germline V gene, CDR1 is SGHTA and CDR2 is FQGNSA. After removal of 5 bases from V and 4 bases from J, the junction contained 11 bases not matched to a gene. The CDR3 sequence is 16 residues long. The CDR3 region is CASSPRNLRGNQPQHF. CDR3 bases: TGTGCCAGCAGCCCAAGAAACCTCAGGGGGAATCAGCCCCAGCATTTT.

The rearrangement joins TRBV9 to TRBJ1-2, with 10 bases lining up with TRBD1. Germline V gene data show CDR1 as SGDLS and CDR2 as YYNGEE. The CDR3 is 13 residues long. V lost 3 bases and J lost 4; bases outside the gene matches: 0. CDR3 DNA: TGTGCCAGCAGCGGACAGGGGGCCTATGGCTACACCTTC. Translating gives CASSGQGAYGYTF.

This clone was observed a few times. The V gene is TRBV7-8, the J gene TRBJ1-2; TRBD1 agrees at 7 bases. V dropped 3 bases and J dropped 7; count of bases not matched to a gene: 11. Germline V gives CDR1 SGHVS, CDR2 FQNEAQ. This CDR3 comprises 15 residues. The CDR3 DNA follows: TGTGCCAGCAGCTTCGTGGACAGGAACAGCGGTGGCTACACCTTC. Residues: CASSFVDRNSGGYTF.

This chain joins TRBV19 and TRBJ2-7; D remains unclear. The CDR3 covers 14 residues. V lost 10 bases and J 1 base, leaving 17 bases between the germline ends. Germline CDR1 reads LNHDA; CDR2 reads SQIVND (reference sequence). Here the CDR3 reads CATAPALASYEQYF. Written as DNA, the CDR3 is TGTGCCACCGCGCCGGCACTGGCTTCCTACGAGCAGTACTTC. Based on the CDR3 plus reference TRBV19 and TRBJ2-7, the full variable domain is DGGITQSPKYLFRKEGQNVTLSCEQNLNHDAMYWYRQDPGQGLRLIYYSQIVNDFQKGDIAEGYSVSREKKESFPLTVTSAQKNPTAFYLCATAPALASYEQYFGPGTRLTVT.

This clone was counted between two and nine times. This chain links TRBV2 with TRBJ2-7; D uncertain. V lost 5 bases and J 1 base, leaving 15 bases between the germline ends. The CDR3 has 15 residues. Germline V gene sequence: CDR1 SNHLY, CDR2 FYNNEI. The CDR3 region is CASSLEGWDSYEQYF. CDR3 DNA: TGTGCCAGCAGTCTCGAAGGATGGGATTCCTACGAGCAGTACTTC. The whole variable domain, remainder taken from reference TRBV2 and TRBJ2-7, is EPEVTQTPSHQVTQMGQEVILRCVPISNHLYFYWYRQILGQKVEFLVSFYNNEISEKSEIFDDQFSVERPDGSNFTLKIRSTKLEDSAMYFCASSLEGWDSYEQYFGPGTRLTVT.